Listed below are T cell receptor beta chains from one sample, sequenced in a study of blood T cell repertoires in COVID-19. Repertoires were generated with immunoSEQ multiplex PCR, while TCRdb's copy carries only in-frame clones and drops some. The sample lists around 290,000 clones, under 90% seen once, with 1.5% to 2% in the top ten. Sequencing was done on a sample of PBMCs or T cells enriched from blood (not recorded which). These receptors all come from a woman aged 35 to 49 who had recovered from COVID-19. Both conserved end residues are part of each CDR3. The D gene is left open where the match is weak. The size field is filled for only some rows; it gives once, few, many or a size class.

J gene: TRBJ2-3; V gene: TRBV18; D gene: .; clone size: once; CDR3 DNA: TGTGCCAGCTCACAACAGGACACAGATACGCAGTATTTT; CDR3 protein: CASSQQDTDTQYF
J gene: TRBJ2-3; V gene: TRBV19; D gene: .; clone size: .; CDR3 DNA: TGTGCCAGTAGTACCCTGACAGGTATAACTAGCACAGATACGCAGTATTTT; CDR3 protein: CASSTLTGITSTDTQYF
J gene: TRBJ2-1; V gene: TRBV6-2/TRBV6-3; D gene: .; clone size: once; CDR3 DNA: TGTGCCAGCAGTTCGAACAGGTACAATGAGCAGTTCTTC; CDR3 protein: CASSSNRYNEQFF
J gene: TRBJ1-1; V gene: TRBV7-7; D gene: .; clone size: .; CDR3 DNA: TGTGCTAGCAGCTTCAGTGAAGCTTTCTTT; CDR3 protein: CASSFSEAFF
J gene: TRBJ2-1; V gene: TRBV7-2; D gene: .; clone size: .; CDR3 DNA: TGTGCCAGCAGCTTAGAGGGGGCCGGGGGCCCCTACAATGAGCAGTTCTTC; CDR3 protein: CASSLEGAGGPYNEQFF
J gene: TRBJ2-5; V gene: TRBV12-3/TRBV12-4; D gene: .; clone size: .; CDR3 DNA: TGTGCCAGCAGTTTGGGGCTAGCGGAGACCCAGTACTTC; CDR3 protein: CASSLGLAETQYF
J gene: TRBJ2-1; V gene: TRBV29-1; D gene: .; clone size: few; CDR3 DNA: TGCAGCGTTGAACCCCGGACAGACAATGAGCAGTTCTTC; CDR3 protein: CSVEPRTDNEQFF
J gene: TRBJ1-2; V gene: TRBV5-1; D gene: .; clone size: few; CDR3 DNA: TGCGCCAGCAGCTTGGAAAGCGTTAACTATGGCTACACCTTC; CDR3 protein: CASSLESVNYGYTF
J gene: TRBJ2-7; V gene: TRBV30; D gene: TRBD1; clone size: few; CDR3 DNA: TGTGCCTGGAGTGTAGGAGGGACAGGCGGCTACGAGCAGTACTTC; CDR3 protein: CAWSVGGTGGYEQYF
J gene: TRBJ1-1; V gene: TRBV30; D gene: .; clone size: .; CDR3 DNA: TGTGCCTGGTCCATGAACACTGAAGCTTTCTTT; CDR3 protein: CAWSMNTEAFF
J gene: TRBJ1-1; V gene: TRBV29-1; D gene: .; clone size: .; CDR3 DNA: TGCAGCGTTTCATCAGGATTTACTGAAGCTTTCTTT; CDR3 protein: CSVSSGFTEAFF
J gene: TRBJ1-3; V gene: TRBV9; D gene: .; clone size: .; CDR3 DNA: TGTGCCAGCAGACCTCAACAGGTAATCCCTGGAAACACCATATATTTT; CDR3 protein: CASRPQQVIPGNTIYF
J gene: TRBJ2-2; V gene: TRBV2; D gene: .; clone size: .; CDR3 DNA: TGTGCCAGCAGTATGGACACTTACACCGGGGAGCTGTTTTTT; CDR3 protein: CASSMDTYTGELFF
J gene: TRBJ2-1; V gene: TRBV5-1; D gene: TRBD1; clone size: .; CDR3 DNA: TGCGCCAGCAGCCTCCGGGACAGGGCCTACAATGAGCAGTTCTTC; CDR3 protein: CASSLRDRAYNEQFF
J gene: TRBJ1-6; V gene: TRBV4-1; D gene: TRBD1; clone size: few; CDR3 DNA: TGCGCCAGCAGCCCCGGGACAGGGTATCCTATCCTCCACTTT; CDR3 protein: CASSPGTGYPILHF
J gene: TRBJ2-7; V gene: TRBV7-6; D gene: .; clone size: .; CDR3 DNA: TGTGCCAGCAGCTTATTTAGGGCTGGGATTCAGGGCGAGCAGTACTTC; CDR3 protein: CASSLFRAGIQGEQYF